This T cell receptor (beta chain) was obtained from a study of CXCR3-negative and CXCR3-positive naive CD8 T cells. Overall study: Libraries each contributed about 1.5 +/- 0.3 million TRB reads, for roughly 140 million in total. Study-wide results and limits: The authors found comparable surface CD5 between naive subsets and inferred TCR strength from TRB CDR3 properties. Whereas both naive subsets had comparably high diversity, memory CD8+ cells had much lower diversity. TRBV-TRBJ usage matched between naive CXCR3-negative and CXCR3-positive cells but not between memory cells.

Researchers prepared the TRB cDNA libraries using 5' RACE with UMI labels. TCRdb reprocessed the 5' RACE reads and stores each CDR3 protein as one record, lacking DNA. Here the sample table reports fewer than 95,000 distinct CDR3 sequences. For this clonotype: Its cognate antigen is unknown.

This CDR3 region has 13 residues. Germline V CDR1 and CDR2: LGHDT, YNNKEL (reference sequence). This chain joins TRBV3-1 and TRBJ2-1. The sequence derives from a human donor in good health. Some clones in this sample may be carry-over from other donors' samples. The sequenced sample consisted of naive CXCR3- CD8+ T cells from blood. Subset: CD45RO-CCR7+CD27+CD95- naive CD8+ T cells lacking CXCR3 (TNR3-). The CDR3 reads CASSPNLWNEQFF.